The 28 T cell receptor beta chains reported below all come from one sample, sequenced in a study of memory CD4+ T cells and cytomegalovirus serostatus. The sort gate was single viable CD3+CD4+CD8-CD45RO+ cells for memory CD4+ T cells. Clones were sequenced by immunoSEQ multiplex PCR, and TCRdb holds only the in-frame ones, with some missing. This table holds some 58,000 clones, approximately 77% found once. Sequencing used memory CD4+ T cells from blood. The receptors shown here come from an adult in good health and CMV-seronegative.

A few counts support this clone. The V and J genes are TRBV7-8 and TRBJ1-1, with D tentatively TRBD1 (5 bases). The CDR3 spans 14 residues. Germline V gene data show CDR1 as SGHVS and CDR2 as FQNEAQ. V lost 5 bases and J 4 bases, leaving 14 bases between the germline ends. The CDR3 protein is CASSPEPGRTEAFF. The CDR3 DNA reads TGTGCCAGCAGCCCTGAACCGGGACGCACTGAAGCTTTCTTT.

This rearrangement joins TRBV18 to TRBJ1-4; D is unresolved. Germline values: CDR1 KGHSH, CDR2 LQKENI. This CDR3 region has 14 residues. Trimming took off 3 bases at V and 7 bases at J, with 12 bases between the two ends. CDR3 coding DNA: TGTGCCAGCTCACCCGTATCGATACCTGAAAAACTGTTTTTT. Translated, it gives CASSPVSIPEKLFF.

This chain uses TRBV12-2 with TRBJ1-5. TRBV12-2 has pseudogene status. The CDR3 sequence is 15 residues long. CDR3 residues: CASRFGADSNQPQHF. As DNA, the CDR3 is TGTGCAAGTCGCTTCGGGGCAGATAGCAATCAGCCCCAGCATTTT.

This clone was seen more than once but under ten times. Other DNA sequences within the sample encode an identical CDR3. The gene calls are TRBV7-3 and TRBJ1-1, with D possibly TRBD1 on 6 matching bases. The CDR3 covers 14 residues. Deletions cut 2 bases from V and 2 bases from J, with 9 bases between. Germline CDR1 reads SGHTA; CDR2 reads FQGTGA. CDR3 protein: CASSLQGSNTEAFF. CDR3 nucleotide sequence: TGTGCCAGCAGCTTACAGGGGAGCAACACTGAAGCTTTCTTT.

This clone was detected a few times. The chain couples TRBV2 to TRBJ1-1; no firm D call. CDR3 length: 13 residues. V was clipped by 2 bases and J by 12 bases, with 16 bases between them. Germline values: CDR1 SNHLY, CDR2 FYNNEI. CDR3 nucleotides: TGTGCCAGCAGTGAATGGAGAGAGGGCCGATCTTTCTTT. It is translated as CASSEWREGRSFF. Based on the CDR3 plus reference TRBV2 and TRBJ1-1, the full variable domain is EPEVTQTPSHQVTQMGQEVILRCVPISNHLYFYWYRQILGQKVEFLVSFYNNEISEKSEIFDDQFSVERPDGSNFTLKIRSTKLEDSAMYFCASSEWREGRSFFGQGTRLTVV.

The chain employs TRBV11-1 and TRBJ1-1; a possible D gene is TRBD1 (6 bases). The CDR3 sequence is 15 residues long. Per germline, CDR1 SGHAT and CDR2 FQDESV (reference sequence). The germline V and J ends were trimmed by 6 bases and 0 bases, with 14 bases remaining between them. This CDR3 reads CASREGHTLNTEAFF. As DNA, the CDR3 is TGTGCCAGCAGAGAGGGACACACCCTGAACACTGAAGCTTTCTTT.

This chain connects TRBV7-3 to TRBJ2-2; TRBD1 aligns across 7 bases. Losses at the gene ends were 5 bases for V and 0 bases for J; bases not matched to a gene: 6. This CDR3 spans 16 amino acids. CDR1 and CDR2 (germline): SGHTA, FQGTGA. The CDR3 loop is CASSRTGFANTGELFF. As DNA, the CDR3 is TGTGCCAGCAGCCGGACAGGTTTCGCGAACACCGGGGAGCTGTTTTTT. Supplemented by reference TRBV7-3 and TRBJ2-2, the full variable domain reads GAGVSQTPSNKVTEKGKYVELRCDPISGHTALYWYRQSLGQGPEFLIYFQGTGAADDSGLPNDRFFAVRPEGSVSTLKIQRTERGDSAVYLCASSRTGFANTGELFFGEGSRLTVL.

The chain combines TRBV7-9 with TRBJ2-3; D gene uncertain. Germline V gives CDR1 SEHNR, CDR2 FQNEAQ (reference sequence). This CDR3 is 13 amino acids long. Trimming removed 4 bases at V and 4 bases at J, with 9 bases between. CDR3 in amino acids: CASSSAGADTQYF. CDR3 nucleotides: TGTGCCAGCAGCTCAGCTGGCGCAGATACGCAGTATTTT.

This clone was counted only a few times. The V and J genes are TRBV5-1 and TRBJ2-7, with a possible D match to TRBD1 (6 bases). This CDR3 is built from 15 residues. With 4 bases removed from V and 0 bases from J, the gap between germline ends came to 14 bases. Germline V gene data show CDR1 as SGHRS and CDR2 as YFSETQ. In nucleotides, the CDR3 is TGCGCCAGCAGCAAAGCCGGGACAAACTCCTACGAGCAGTACTTC. It encodes CASSKAGTNSYEQYF.

J is TRBJ2-2 and V is TRBV6-5, with D tentatively TRBD1 or TRBD2 (5 bases each). Between the trimmed V and J ends, which lost 6 bases and 1 base, there was a span of 12 bases. This CDR3 is 15 amino acids long. In germline, CDR1 is MNHEY, CDR2 SVGAGI. CDR3 nucleotide sequence: TGTGCCAGCAGAAGAGGGACCAGGAACACCGGGGAGCTGTTTTTT. It yields the protein CASRRGTRNTGELFF.

Many counts were recorded for this clone. The rearrangement uses TRBV13 and TRBJ1-1; D is possibly TRBD1 (5 bases). Germline values: CDR1 PRHDT, CDR2 FYEKMQ (reference sequence). V was cut by 2 bases and J by 5 bases, with 12 bases left in between. CDR3 size: 14 residues. This CDR3 is CASSLSGRGTEAFF. CDR3 coding DNA: TGTGCCAGCAGCTTAAGCGGGAGGGGAACTGAAGCTTTCTTT.

This chain links TRBV7-9 with TRBJ1-3; 7 bases are a match to TRBD1. Trimming took 3 bases from V and 4 from J; bases not matched to a gene: 6. From germline, CDR1 is SEHNR and CDR2 FQNEAQ (reference sequence). This CDR3 has 15 amino acids. Here the CDR3 DNA reads TGTGCCAGCAGCTTCGACAGGGTGTCCGGAAACACCATATATTTT. Protein product: CASSFDRVSGNTIYF. Combining the CDR3 with reference TRBV7-9 and TRBJ1-3 gives the whole variable domain DTGVSQNPRHKITKRGQNVTFRCDPISEHNRLYWYRQTLGQGPEFLTYFQNEAQLEKSRLLSDRFSAERPKGSFSTLEIQRTEQGDSAMYLCASSFDRVSGNTIYFGEGSWLTVV.

The V gene is TRBV7-3, the J gene TRBJ2-1; D gene ambiguous. The V end lost 2 bases, the J end lost 6 bases, and 8 bases lay between the germline ends. Germline CDR1 reads SGHTA; CDR2 reads FQGTGA. CDR3 size: 13 residues. CDR3 residues: CASSLGYPNEQFF. The CDR3 DNA reads TGTGCCAGCAGCTTAGGGTACCCCAATGAGCAGTTCTTC. Together with reference TRBV7-3 and TRBJ2-1, the CDR3 gives the full variable domain: GAGVSQTPSNKVTEKGKYVELRCDPISGHTALYWYRQSLGQGPEFLIYFQGTGAADDSGLPNDRFFAVRPEGSVSTLKIQRTERGDSAVYLCASSLGYPNEQFFGPGTRLTVL.

The chain is built from TRBV9 and TRBJ2-5, with 8 bases identical to TRBD2. The CDR3 contains 18 residues. V was clipped by 1 base and J by 4 bases; unmatched bases: 15. Germline V gene sequence: CDR1 SGDLS, CDR2 YYNGEE. The CDR3 protein is CASSVTPWSSGSGETQYF. CDR3 nucleotides: TGTGCCAGCAGCGTAACCCCCTGGTCCAGCGGGAGTGGAGAGACCCAGTACTTC. Combining the CDR3 with reference TRBV9 and TRBJ2-5 gives the whole variable domain DSGVTQTPKHLITATGQRVTLRCSPRSGDLSVYWYQQSLDQGLQFLIQYYNGEERAKGNILERFSAQQFPDLHSELNLSSLELGDSALYFCASSVTPWSSGSGETQYFGPGTRLLVL.

The chain links TRBV5-8 to TRBJ1-2; perhaps TRBD1 as D (6 bases). Germline CDR1 SGHTS, CDR2 YDEGEE. The CDR3 runs to 13 residues. V dropped 5 bases and J dropped 2 bases, with 10 bases sitting between them. This CDR3 reads CASRQTGNYGYTF. CDR3 in DNA: TGTGCCAGCAGACAAACAGGGAACTATGGCTACACCTTC.

The V call is TRBV5-6, the J call TRBJ1-2; no firm D call. Trimming left V 7 bases short and J 3 bases short, with 7 bases between. This CDR3 is 11 amino acids long. Germline CDR1 reads SGHDT; CDR2 reads YYEEEE. CDR3 in DNA: TGTGCCAGCCACAGAGACTATGGCTACACCTTC. It specifies CASHRDYGYTF.

The chain joins TRBV21-1 to TRBJ2-5. TRBV21-1 is assigned pseudogene status. The CDR3 length is 13 residues. CDR3 in amino acids: CASSKELQETQYF. CDR3 nucleotide sequence: TGTGCCAGCAGCAAGGAACTGCAAGAGACCCAGTACTTC.

Only a few counts were recorded for this clone. This chain links TRBV7-9 with TRBJ2-7; a possible D gene is TRBD2 (5 bases). From germline, CDR1 is SEHNR and CDR2 FQNEAQ (reference sequence). The germline V and J ends were trimmed by 5 bases and 2 bases, with 25 bases remaining between them. The CDR3 loop spans 18 amino acids. This CDR3 reads CASSQTKVSGREAYEQYF. The DNA for the CDR3 is TGTGCCAGCAGCCAAACCAAGGTCTCAGGACGGGAAGCCTACGAGCAGTACTTC.

The gene calls are TRBV19 and TRBJ2-7; TRBD1 matches 9 bases. Trimming took 5 bases from V and 0 from J; bases not matched to a gene: 8. The CDR3 has 16 amino acids. Germline values: CDR1 LNHDA, CDR2 SQIVND (reference sequence). The chain's CDR3 is CASSAAVTGGSYEQYF. The CDR3 nucleotides read TGTGCCAGTAGTGCAGCGGTGACAGGGGGCTCCTACGAGCAGTACTTC. Variable domain in full (rest from reference TRBV19 and TRBJ2-7): DGGITQSPKYLFRKEGQNVTLSCEQNLNHDAMYWYRQDPGQGLRLIYYSQIVNDFQKGDIAEGYSVSREKKESFPLTVTSAQKNPTAFYLCASSAAVTGGSYEQYFGPGTRLTVT.

The V gene is TRBV9, the J gene TRBJ1-6; TRBD1 agrees at 7 bases. With 3 bases clipped from V and 6 bases from J, the junction kept 3 bases outside the gene matches. The CDR3 totals 14 residues. The V gene's germline CDR1 is SGDLS and CDR2 YYNGEE. This chain's CDR3 is CASSATGLNSPLHF. The CDR3 nucleotides are TGTGCCAGCAGCGCGACAGGGCTTAATTCACCCCTCCACTTT.

The chain is built from TRBV30 and TRBJ1-2; TRBD1 is a possible D gene (5 bases). V shed 2 bases and J shed 7 bases, with 20 bases lying between them. Germline CDR1 reads GTSNPN; CDR2 reads SVGIG (reference sequence). The CDR3 length is 15 residues. The CDR3 region has the DNA TGTGCCTGGAGTTTTGGGGACCTCCTCACCTCTGGCTACACCTTC. Translating it yields CAWSFGDLLTSGYTF. Full variable domain (missing parts from reference TRBV30 and TRBJ1-2): SQTIHQWPATLVQPVGSPLSLECTVEGTSNPNLYWYRQAAGRGLQLLFYSVGIGQISSEVPQNLSASRPQDRQFILSSKKLLLSDSGFYLCAWSFGDLLTSGYTFGSGTRLTVV.

The V call is TRBV27, the J call TRBJ1-5, with 8 bases fitting TRBD1. This CDR3 comprises 15 residues. The V and J ends lost 6 bases and 0 bases, in that order; junction bases with no gene match: 4. The germline gives CDR1 MNHEY, CDR2 SMNVEV (reference sequence). As DNA, the CDR3 is TGTGCCAGCAGAGAACAGGGGGGTAGCAATCAGCCCCAGCATTTT. This encodes CASREQGGSNQPQHF.

In this sample, this clone is medium-sized. This chain links TRBV5-8 with TRBJ2-7; no clear D gene. V gave up 4 bases and J gave up 5 bases, with 10 bases separating them. CDR3 length: 12 residues. Germline assignment: CDR1 SGHTS and CDR2 YDEGEE. Here the CDR3 reads CASSRVLHEQYF. Written as DNA, the CDR3 is TGTGCCAGCAGCAGGGTTCTCCACGAGCAGTACTTC.

The chain carries TRBV9 and TRBJ2-1, with 14 bases fitting TRBD2. The CDR3 has 16 amino acids. After removal of 4 bases from V and 8 bases from J, the junction contained 8 bases not matched to a gene. In germline, CDR1 is SGDLS, CDR2 YYNGEE. The CDR3 region has the DNA TGTGCCAGCAGCCCCGCAGGGACTAGCGGGAGTCATGAGCAGTTCTTC. Its protein product is CASSPAGTSGSHEQFF.

V and J are TRBV7-3 and TRBJ2-3, with D perhaps matching TRBD2 (6 bases). Deletions cut 6 bases from V and 2 bases from J, with 12 bases between. Germline V CDR1 and CDR2: SGHTA, FQGTGA. The CDR3 has 14 residues. The CDR3 nucleotides read TGTGCCAGCAGTTCGGGACTCCACACAGATACGCAGTATTTT. This gives the protein CASSSGLHTDTQYF.

The table lists this clone with a count of one. The chain uses TRBV7-8 and TRBJ1-1; a possible D gene is TRBD1 (6 bases). Trimming cost V 1 base and J 3 bases, with 12 bases left between them. In germline, CDR1 is SGHVS, CDR2 FQNEAQ. The CDR3 is made up of 15 amino acids. The CDR3 here is CASSLGGGADTEAFF. CDR3 coding DNA: TGTGCCAGCAGCTTAGGGGGGGGCGCGGACACTGAAGCTTTCTTT.

The J gene is TRBJ2-2, the V gene TRBV2, with 12 positions matching TRBD2. CDR3 length: 15 amino acids. V dropped 7 bases and J dropped 6; count of bases not matched to a gene: 6. Germline V gives CDR1 SNHLY, CDR2 FYNNEI. The CDR3 is CASIQTSGGSGELFF. CDR3 bases: TGTGCCAGCATCCAGACTAGCGGGGGTTCCGGGGAGCTGTTTTTT.

This clone was detected a few times. This chain uses TRBV9 with TRBJ2-7, with TRBD1 matching 7 bases. The CDR3 has 15 amino acids. Germline V lookup: CDR1 SGDLS, CDR2 YYNGEE. The V gene end was trimmed by 0 bases and the J gene end by 7 bases; junction bases not matched to a gene: 10. The CDR3 DNA reads as TGTGCCAGCAGCGTAGGCCCCGGGACAGAGCTTGAGCAGTACTTC. This codes for CASSVGPGTELEQYF.